This T cell receptor beta chain appears in the sequencing data of a study of T cells after yellow fever vaccination. Overall study results and limits: Within FACS-sorted repertoires, abundant clonotypes contaminating from the bulk population could be present. At 95% to 98% for CD4 and 70% to 90% for CD8, most primary-vaccination clones showed up again after the booster.

TCRdb analysed the 5' RACE reads with MiXCR anew, one entry per CDR3 protein. Of roughly 140,000 distinct CDR3 sequences in the sample, roughly 8% are singletons; the top ten hold about 0.73%. Remarks on this clonotype: No antigen is known for it.

The length of the CDR3 is 16 residues. The V gene's germline CDR1 is SQVTM and CDR2 ANQGSEA. V shed 0 bases, J shed 3 bases, and the junction held 10 bases outside the gene matches. The rearrangement links TRBV29-1 to TRBJ2-7, with 8 bases that match TRBD2. This receptor was obtained from a man aged 25-45 years who received the YFV17D yellow fever vaccine. The source was CD4+ T cells sorted from PBMCs, collected 5 days after the yellow fever booster vaccination. CDR3 region: CSVEDRFRGTSYEQYF. In nucleotides, the CDR3 is TGCAGCGTTGAAGACCGGTTTAGGGGGACTAGCTACGAGCAGTACTTC.